Listed here are 3 T cell receptor beta chains from one sample, sequenced in a study of sequential checkpoint blockade in melanoma. This table comes from immunoSEQ multiplex PCR, and its TCRdb copy is limited to in-frame clones, with some not included. The sample holds more than 2,000 clones, roughly 22% seen once. Treatment described: randomized to nivolumab then ipilimumab (arm A) or the reverse (arm B). Here the sequenced sample was tumor tissue (inferred from file names), taken from a patient given nivolumab and ipilimumab in sequence. These receptors originate from a human donor with melanoma.

By its share, this clone is medium-sized. V usage is TRBV11-3 and J usage is TRBJ1-1, with D perhaps TRBD1 (5 bases). CDR3 length: 15 amino acids. The V gene's germline CDR1 is SGHNT and CDR2 YENEEA. Trimming stripped 5 bases from V and 1 base from J, with 14 bases between. CDR3 DNA: TGTGCCAGCAGCCAACCCCAGGGATCGAACACTGAAGCTTTCTTT. Translation: CASSQPQGSNTEAFF.

This clone was seen a handful of times. The rearrangement uses TRBV28 and TRBJ2-3; a possible D gene is TRBD2 (6 bases). The ends were cut back, 7 bases at V and 1 base at J, with 15 bases in the middle. The V gene's germline CDR1 is MDHEN and CDR2 SYDVKM. This CDR3 is 15 amino acids long. The CDR3 reads CASKVGGGGTDTQYF. The CDR3 region has the DNA TGTGCCAGCAAAGTGGGGGGAGGCGGCACAGATACGCAGTATTTT. Complete variable domain (other parts from reference TRBV28 and TRBJ2-3): DVKVTQSSRYLVKRTGEKVFLECVQDMDHENMFWYRQDPGLGLRLIYFSYDVKMKEKGDIPEGYSVSREKKERFSLILESASTNQTSMYLCASKVGGGGTDTQYFGPGTRLTVL.

The chain carries TRBV25-1 and TRBJ1-1; TRBD1 agrees at 11 bases. Germline values: CDR1 MGHDK, CDR2 SYGVNS. J was trimmed by 6 bases and V by 5 bases; bases with no gene match: 5. This CDR3 has 14 amino acids. In DNA, the CDR3 is TGTGCCAGCAGTCGGGACAGGGGGACCTCTGAAGCTTTCTTT. This encodes CASSRDRGTSEAFF. Full variable domain (missing parts from reference TRBV25-1 and TRBJ1-1): EADIYQTPRYLVIGTGKKITLECSQTMGHDKMYWYQQDPGMELHLIHYSYGVNSTEKGDLSSESTVSRIRTEHFPLTLESARPSHTSQYLCASSRDRGTSEAFFGQGTRLTVV.